This T cell receptor (beta chain) was observed in a study of cytomegalovirus exposure and HLA in healthy donors. Study results and limitations: A list of 150 or so TCR beta chains associated with cytomegalovirus was given. Researchers reported that a few CMV-associated chains were confirmed in vitro as CMV antigen-specific. Productive status was seen about 90% or about 30% of the time for most TCR beta V segments in an earlier analysis.

The germline CDR1 and CDR2 sequences are SGHTA and FQGNSA. The V gene end was trimmed by 2 bases and the J gene end by 7 bases; junction bases not matched to a gene: 11. This CDR3 has 16 residues. The PCR employed 60 Vbeta primers together with 13 Jbeta primers. Sequencing was performed with immunoSEQ multiplex PCR; in TCRdb, only in-frame clones are kept and a portion is missing. The sample carries 140,000 or so clones, 66% recorded once. A word on this clone: Its antigen is unidentified.

The chain carries TRBV7-2 and TRBJ2-1; 7 bases agree with TRBD2. This sequence originates from a woman aged 60-75 years in good health and CMV-seronegative. The sample consisted of PBMCs. In DNA form, the CDR3 reads TGTGCCAGCAGCTTAAGGCCCTTAACTAGCGTGAATGAGCAGTTCTTC. Its protein is CASSLRPLTSVNEQFF.